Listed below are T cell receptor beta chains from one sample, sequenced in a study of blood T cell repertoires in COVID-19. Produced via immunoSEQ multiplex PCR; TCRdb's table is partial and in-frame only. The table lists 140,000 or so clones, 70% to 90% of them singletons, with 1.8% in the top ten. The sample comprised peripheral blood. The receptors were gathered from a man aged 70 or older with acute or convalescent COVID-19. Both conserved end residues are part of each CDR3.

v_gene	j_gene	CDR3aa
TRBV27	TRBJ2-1	CASSLDRWTRYNEQFF
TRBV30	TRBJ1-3	CAWGKDRVGGNTIYF
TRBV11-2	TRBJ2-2	CASSLELDRGPDGELFF
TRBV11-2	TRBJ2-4	CASSLLRGTRIIQYF
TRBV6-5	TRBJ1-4	CASSSQGATNEKLFF
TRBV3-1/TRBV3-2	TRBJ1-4	CASSPAGITNEKLFF
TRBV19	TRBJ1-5	CASSRGQGAIGNQPQHF
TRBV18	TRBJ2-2	CASSPAMRANTGELFF
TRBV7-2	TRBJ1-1	CASSYYRGTEAFF
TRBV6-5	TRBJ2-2	CASRSLGGAGELFF
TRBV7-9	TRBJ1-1	CASSLDDRANTEAFF
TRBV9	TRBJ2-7	CASSVTSGSNEQYF
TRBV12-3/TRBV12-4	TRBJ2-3	CASRGQGDTQYF
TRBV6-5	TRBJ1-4	CASRSFPGEKLFF
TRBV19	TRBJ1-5	CASRDSYQPQHF
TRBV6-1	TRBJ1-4	CASSELGGAGKLFF
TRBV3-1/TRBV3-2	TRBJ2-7	CASSQEKYMGSLLSYEQYF
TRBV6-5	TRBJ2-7	CASRSAGALGEQYF
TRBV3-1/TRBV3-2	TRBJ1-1	CASSQRDSHTEAFF
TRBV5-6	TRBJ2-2	CASSLGAGELFF
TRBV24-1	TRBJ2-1	CATSDTGQSSYNEQFF
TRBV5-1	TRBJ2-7	CASSFSVQVAYEQYF
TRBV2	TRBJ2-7	CASMPRGGSYEQYF
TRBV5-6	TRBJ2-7	CASSLGASGATTTYEQYF
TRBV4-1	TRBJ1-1	CASSQTGHGNTEAFF
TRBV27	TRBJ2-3	CASRRLTGSADTQYF
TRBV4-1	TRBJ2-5	CASSQEVRGTQYF
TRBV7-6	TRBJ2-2	CASSLVSGSITGELFF
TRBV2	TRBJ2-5	CASTEGLGGVKTQYF
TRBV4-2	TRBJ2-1	CASSPTTGEQFF
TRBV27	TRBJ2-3	CASSPGGGASTDTQYF
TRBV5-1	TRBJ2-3	CASSFNYGTPTSTDTQYF
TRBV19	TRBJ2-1	CASSTLSPLTGTGNYNEQFF
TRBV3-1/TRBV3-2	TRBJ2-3	CASSPWGGDTDTQYF
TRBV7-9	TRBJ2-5	CASSSRQGETQYF
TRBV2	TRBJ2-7	CASSPRRPPGEQYF
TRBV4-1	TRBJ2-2	CASSQGEETGELFF
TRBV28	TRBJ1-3	CASSPLSGTGVGNTIYF
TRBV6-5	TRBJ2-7	CARASHGQYF
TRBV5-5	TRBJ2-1	CASSLQGSNEQFF
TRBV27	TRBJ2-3	CASTPRDFPPDTQYF
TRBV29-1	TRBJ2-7	CSVGGSRYEQYF
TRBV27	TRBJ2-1	CASSPQRQREYSDEQFF
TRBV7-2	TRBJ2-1	CASSPPPRLAAVYNERFF
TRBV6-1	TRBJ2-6	CASSVTGFLTGANVLTF
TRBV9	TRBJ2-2	CASSVGGLNTGELFF
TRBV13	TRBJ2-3	CASSLGFGHGVISADTQYF
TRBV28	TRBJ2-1	CASSFGRGRTTSNEQFF
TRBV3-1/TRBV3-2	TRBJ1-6	CASSQSLMGGSPLHF
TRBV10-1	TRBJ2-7	CASSRSSHDEQYF
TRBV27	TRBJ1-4	CASSPRGLNEKLFF
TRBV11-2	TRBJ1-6	CASSLDGAGGNSPLHF
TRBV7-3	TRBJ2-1	CASSLVSSGLYNEQFF